This TCR beta chain is from a study of blood T cell repertoires in COVID-19. This CDR3 is 14 amino acids long. Per germline, CDR1 PRHDT and CDR2 FYEKMQ (reference sequence). The V end was cut by 0 bases, the J end by 7 bases, with 12 bases between. Repertoires were generated with immunoSEQ multiplex PCR, while TCRdb's copy carries only in-frame clones and drops some. The sample records 290,000 or so clones, around 90% being singletons. The receptor's source is a woman younger than 30 with acute COVID-19. The rearrangement joins TRBV13 to TRBJ2-5; perhaps TRBD1 as D (6 bases). Sequencing was carried out using PBMCs or T cells enriched from blood (not recorded which). The CDR3, as DNA: TGTGCCAGCAGCTTAGGGACAGGTCGCGGGACCCAGTACTTC. The encoded protein is CASSLGTGRGTQYF.